This record covers a single T cell receptor (beta chain). The antigen remains unidentified. A read error may account for a junction end that differs from germline. TCRdb processed the multiplex PCR reads anew with MiXCR; each CDR3 protein has one entry. The sample yields about 9,000 distinct CDR3 sequences, under 50% seen once. This specimen belongs to a study of breast tumors, draining lymph nodes, adjacent tissues. Germline lookup yields CDR1 SNHLY and CDR2 FYNNEI. This CDR3 spans 13 amino acids. Study-wide points: The data were judged consistent with most tumor T cells coming from lymph node and expanding in tumor. Luminal-like breast cancer showed significantly higher tumor–nontumor repertoire similarity than basal-like.

Sequencing input: tumor-adjacent breast tissue. The chain carries TRBV2 and TRBJ1-4; D perhaps matches TRBD1 (6 bases). This clonotype was obtained from a female donor with breast cancer. Some clones in this sample may be carry-over from other donors' samples. The CDR3: CASSDREGEKPFF. CDR3 nucleotides: TGTGCCAGCAGTGATAGGGAGGGGGAAAAACCGTTTTTT.